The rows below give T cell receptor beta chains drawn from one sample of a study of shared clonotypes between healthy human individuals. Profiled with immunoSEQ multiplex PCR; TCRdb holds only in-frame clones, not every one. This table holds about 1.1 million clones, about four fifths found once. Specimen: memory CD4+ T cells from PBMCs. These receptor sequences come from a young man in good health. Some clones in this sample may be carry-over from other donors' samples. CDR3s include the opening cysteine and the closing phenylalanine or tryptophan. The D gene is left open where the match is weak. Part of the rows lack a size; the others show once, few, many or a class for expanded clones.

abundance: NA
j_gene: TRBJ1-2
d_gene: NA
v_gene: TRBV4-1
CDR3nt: TGCGCCAGCAGCCAAGACCGCGGGCAGTCCTATGGCTACACCTTC
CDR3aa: CASSQDRGQSYGYTF

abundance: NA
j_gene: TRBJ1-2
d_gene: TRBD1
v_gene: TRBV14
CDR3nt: TGTGCCAGCAGCGAAAACCAGGGGGATGGCTACACCTTC
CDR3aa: CASSENQGDGYTF

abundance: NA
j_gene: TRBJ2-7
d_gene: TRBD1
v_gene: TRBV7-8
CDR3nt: TGTGCCAGCAGACGGACAGGGGGATACGAGCAGTACTTC
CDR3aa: CASRRTGGYEQYF

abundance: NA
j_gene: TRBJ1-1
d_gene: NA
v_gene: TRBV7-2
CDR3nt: TGTGCCAGCAGCCCCAGACGGATCGGGGCGAACACTGAAGCTTTCTTT
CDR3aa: CASSPRRIGANTEAFF

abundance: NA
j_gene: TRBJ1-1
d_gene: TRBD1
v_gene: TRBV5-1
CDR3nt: TGCGCCAGCAGCACAGAGGGACAGGGGAAGGGAGCTTTCTTT
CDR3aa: CASSTEGQGKGAFF

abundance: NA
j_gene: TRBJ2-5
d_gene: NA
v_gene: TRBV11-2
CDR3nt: TGTGCCAGCAGCTTCGGGGACTCCGGTGGCCAGTACTTC
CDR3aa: CASSFGDSGGQYF

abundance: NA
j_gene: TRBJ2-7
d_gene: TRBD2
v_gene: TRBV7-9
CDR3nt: TGTGCCACCCGAGGCGGCGGGAGGAACTACGAGCAGTACTTC
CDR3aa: CATRGGGRNYEQYF

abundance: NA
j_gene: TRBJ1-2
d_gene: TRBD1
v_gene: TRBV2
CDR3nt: TGTGCCAGCAGTGGGGACAGCGCGGCGTATGGCTACACCTTC
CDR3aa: CASSGDSAAYGYTF

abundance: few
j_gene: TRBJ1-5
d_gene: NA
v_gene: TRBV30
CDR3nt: TGTGCCTGGAGTCGTGCAGGCGATCAGCCCCAGCATTTT
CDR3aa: CAWSRAGDQPQHF

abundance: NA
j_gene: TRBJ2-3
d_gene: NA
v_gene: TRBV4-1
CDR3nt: TGCGCCAGCAGCCAAGTAGGTAGCGGCACAGATACGCAGTATTTT
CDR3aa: CASSQVGSGTDTQYF

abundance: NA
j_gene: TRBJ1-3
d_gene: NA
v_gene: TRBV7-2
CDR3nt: TGTGCCAGCAGCCCTCGACGGAGCGACTCTGGAAACACCATATATTTT
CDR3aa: CASSPRRSDSGNTIYF

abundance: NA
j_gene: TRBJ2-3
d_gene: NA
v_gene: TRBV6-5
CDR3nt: TGTGCCAGCACTTATGGGGTTAGCACAGATACGCAGTATTTT
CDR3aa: CASTYGVSTDTQYF

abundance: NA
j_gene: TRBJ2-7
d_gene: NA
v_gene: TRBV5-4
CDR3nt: TGTGCCAGCAGCCCGAGGGCAGACAACTACGAGCAGTACTTC
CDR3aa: CASSPRADNYEQYF

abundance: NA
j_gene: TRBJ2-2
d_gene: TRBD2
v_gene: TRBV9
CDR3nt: TGTGCCAGCACCCTGACTAGCGGGATCACCGGGGAGCTGTTTTTT
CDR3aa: CASTLTSGITGELFF

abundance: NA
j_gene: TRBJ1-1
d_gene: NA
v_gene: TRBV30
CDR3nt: TGTGCCTGGAGTGCCGGCCGGACGTCCTTGAACACTGAAGCTTTCTTT
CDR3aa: CAWSAGRTSLNTEAFF

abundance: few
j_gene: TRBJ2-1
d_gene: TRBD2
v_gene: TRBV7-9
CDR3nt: TGTGCCAGCAGCTTATTCGCGGGAGGGGGTGAGCAGTTCTTC
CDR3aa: CASSLFAGGGEQFF